The source of this TCR beta chain is a study of T cell repertoires in cytomegalovirus infection. In the study overall: Through public TCR beta signatures, both CMV infection and matching HLA type were indicated. Overall study results and limits: The ex vivo response was dominated by HLA-C-restricted CMV-specific TCR beta clonotypes. Adding up the frequency of public TCR beta families identified people who carried CMV plus the relevant HLA.

The CDR3 sequence is 14 residues long. The germline V gene encodes CDR1 LNHNV and CDR2 YYDKDF (reference sequence). With 8 bases removed from V and 3 bases from J, the gap between germline ends came to 14 bases. Note on this clonotype: Its antigen remains unidentified.

TCRdb fed the reads into MiXCR, producing one record per CDR3 protein. Found here are more than 50,000 distinct CDR3 sequences, about 30% of them singletons; the top ten hold 60% to 80%. The clonotype comes from a human donor in good health (CMV status not recorded). Some clones in this sample may be carry-over from other donors' samples. Sequenced input: PBMCs, sequenced either directly or after in vitro stimulation (not recorded which). This chain joins TRBV15 and TRBJ1-5; weak D call: TRBD1 (6 bases). CDR3: CATAVPGVNQPQHF. CDR3 in DNA: TGTGCCACCGCTGTTCCAGGGGTCAATCAGCCCCAGCATTTT.